This T cell receptor beta chain was found in a study of blood T cell repertoires in COVID-19. The assay was immunoSEQ multiplex PCR, and TCRdb's table has in-frame clones only and misses some. The sample records some 670,000 clones, over 80% being singletons. The CDR3 extends over 17 amino acids. V lost 3 bases to trimming and J lost 2 bases, with 17 bases between them. From germline, CDR1 is LNHDA and CDR2 SQIVND (reference sequence). The sequence came from a woman younger than 30 with acute or convalescent COVID-19. Input material: peripheral blood. This rearrangement joins TRBV19 to TRBJ2-1, with D perhaps TRBD1 (5 bases). CDR3 nucleotide sequence: TGTGCCAGTAGTATCCCGCAGGGCCCTAAGGCCTACAATGAGCAGTTCTTC. Protein product: CASSIPQGPKAYNEQFF.